This note documents a single T cell receptor beta chain sequence. Its antigen is not identified. This record comes from a study of T cell repertoires in cytomegalovirus infection. On the study more broadly: Carrying CMV and the relevant HLA type showed in public TCR beta signatures.

This CDR3 has 15 amino acids. Per the germline V gene, CDR1 is SQVTM and CDR2 is ANQGSEA. J lost 1 base, V lost 7 bases, and 7 bases had no gene match. Study-level findings and limits: Carriers of CMV and the relevant HLA type were discriminated by public TCR beta frequency. Dominating the ex vivo response were HLA-C-restricted CMV-specific TCR beta clonotypes.

In TCRdb, the reads were re-called with MiXCR into one record per CDR3 protein. The table shows 500,000 or so distinct CDR3 sequences, with 16% occurring only once. The sequenced sample consisted of CD8+ T cells from PBMCs. The sequence was collected from a human donor in good health (CMV status not recorded). Some clones in this sample may be carry-over from other donors' samples. The rearrangement uses TRBV29-1 and TRBJ2-1; TRBD2 aligns across 10 bases. This CDR3 is CSALGTSDSYNEQFF. CDR3 DNA: TGCAGCGCCCTGGGGACTAGCGATTCCTACAATGAGCAGTTCTTC.